Listed here are 9 T cell receptor beta chains from one sample, sequenced in a study of cytomegalovirus exposure and HLA in healthy donors. PCR amplification relied on 60 Vbeta primers (plus 13 Jbeta primers). Repertoires were generated with immunoSEQ multiplex PCR, while TCRdb's copy carries only in-frame clones and drops some. The sample has under 150,000 clones. The source material was PBMCs. The source of these receptors is a man aged 40-49 years in good health and CMV-seronegative.

The chain has TRBV25-1 and TRBJ1-2; TRBD1 is a possible D gene (6 bases). The V end was cut by 1 base, the J end by 2 bases, with 17 bases between. In germline, CDR1 is MGHDK, CDR2 SYGVNS. The CDR3 is 17 amino acids. The CDR3 DNA follows: TGTGCCAGCAGTGAATTGGGGGCAGGGCCACTCAACTATGGCTACACCTTC. Translated: CASSELGAGPLNYGYTF.

J is TRBJ1-5 and V is TRBV6-6; TRBD1 matches at 10 bases. V lost 9 bases, J lost 6 bases, and 8 bases stayed unmatched. The V gene's germline CDR1 is MNHNY and CDR2 SVGAGI (reference sequence). The CDR3 loop spans 14 amino acids. The CDR3 spells CASRGQGVFQPQHF. In DNA, the CDR3 is TGTGCCAGTAGAGGACAGGGGGTTTTTCAGCCCCAGCATTTT.

The chain uses TRBV4-2 and TRBJ1-5; TRBD1 aligns across 7 bases. There are 14 residues in the CDR3. The V gene's germline CDR1 is LGHNA and CDR2 YNFKEQ. V shed 6 bases, J shed 5 bases, and the junction held 7 bases outside the gene matches. The DNA for the CDR3 is TGTGCCAGCAGTCCCAGGCAGGGGGATCAGCCCCAGCATTTT. Translation: CASSPRQGDQPQHF.

The rearrangement links TRBV4-2 to TRBJ1-2; D gene unclear. Germline V gene sequence: CDR1 LGHNA, CDR2 YNFKEQ. V was trimmed by 0 bases and J by 5 bases, leaving 4 bases between them. The CDR3 loop spans 12 amino acids. The CDR3 coding sequence is TGTGCCAGCAGCCAAGAGAGATATGGCTACACCTTC. Its translation: CASSQERYGYTF.

The gene calls are TRBV7-2 and TRBJ2-3; 11 bases agree with TRBD2. The V and J ends lost 5 bases and 10 bases, in that order; junction bases with no gene match: 5. From germline, CDR1 is SGHTA and CDR2 FQGNSA. The CDR3 is made up of 13 amino acids. Here the CDR3 DNA reads TGTGCCAGCAGCACTAGCGGGGGTAAGGCGCAGTATTTT. It specifies CASSTSGGKAQYF.

This chain links TRBV19 with TRBJ1-4; 8 positions match TRBD1. CDR1 is LNHDA, CDR2 SQIVND, per germline (reference sequence). V was pared by 7 bases and J by 0 bases, with 13 bases of the junction left unmatched. The CDR3 contains 18 residues. The CDR3 here is CASKRDRSLRSTNEKLFF. The CDR3 region has the DNA TGTGCCAGTAAGAGGGACAGGTCCCTTCGTTCAACTAATGAAAAACTGTTTTTT.

The chain employs TRBV7-9 and TRBJ2-3, with D tentatively TRBD2 (5 bases). Germline values: CDR1 SEHNR, CDR2 FQNEAQ (reference sequence). V lost 4 bases, J lost 8 bases, and 7 bases lay in between. CDR3 length: 11 amino acids. The CDR3 sequence is CASSSGSTQYF. CDR3 DNA: TGTGCCAGCAGCTCGGGATCTACGCAGTATTTT.

The gene calls are TRBV6-5 and TRBJ1-4; 12 nucleotides match TRBD1. This CDR3 is 15 amino acids long. The trim removed 4 bases at V and 8 bases at J, leaving 5 bases unmatched. Per the germline V gene, CDR1 is MNHEY and CDR2 is SVGAGI. The CDR3 sequence is CASSSRDRGQEKLFF. The DNA for the CDR3 is TGTGCCAGCAGTTCCCGGGACAGGGGGCAAGAAAAACTGTTTTTT.

The rearrangement links TRBV10-3 to TRBJ2-2, with 15 nucleotides matching TRBD2. The V and J ends lost 3 bases and 3 bases, in that order; junction bases with no gene match: 8. The CDR3 extends over 19 amino acids. The germline V gene encodes CDR1 ENHRY and CDR2 SYGVKD. The CDR3 sequence: CAISEPGLAGGEDTGELFF. CDR3 DNA: TGTGCCATCAGTGAACCGGGACTAGCGGGGGGCGAGGACACCGGGGAGCTGTTTTTT.